The sample holds a few counts of the clone carrying this T cell receptor (beta chain). This sample stems from a study of quantifying T cell responses using KT2 cells. In the study overall: cDNA was made from DNase-treated RNA using alpha and beta constant primers.

Each cDNA got a UMI-containing oligo ligated at its 3' end. An equimolar mix of RC1.1 and RC1.2 primed the beta chain across TRBC1 and TRBC2. TCRdb called the UMI-ligation and nested PCR reads again in MiXCR, with one record for every CDR3 protein. This table has fewer than 45,000 distinct CDR3 sequences, about 15% appearing once. CDR1 and CDR2 from the germline V gene are ENHRY and SYGVKD. Trimming pared 2 bases from V and 7 bases from J, leaving 14 bases between. The CDR3 length is 14 residues. Sequencing input: PBMCs spiked with cells of the T cell clone KT2. This rearrangement joins TRBV10-3 to TRBJ1-2; D may be TRBD1 (5 bases). This TCR came from a human donor. This CDR3 is CAISEGAIVSGYTF. The CDR3 nucleotides read TGTGCCATCAGTGAGGGGGCTATAGTATCTGGCTACACCTTC.